The clone carrying this T cell receptor (beta chain) was recorded only once. Its specificity is not known. The data were taken from a study of cytomegalovirus exposure and HLA in healthy donors. At the level of the study: Early released data had tens of millions of unique TCRs, all coming from HLA-typed donors. Study results and caveats: Researchers reportedly found TCR beta sequences accurately predicted most subjects' HLA-A and HLA-B alleles. Associated with HLA alleles at 0.05 false discovery rate in a later analysis were some 18,000 TCR beta sequences. According to reports, the classifier identified cytomegalovirus status with high specificity and sensitivity.

CDR1 and CDR2 from the germline V gene are LGHNA and YSLEER. V was trimmed by 5 bases and J by 3 bases, leaving 10 bases between them. There are 14 residues in the CDR3. Vbeta (60) and Jbeta (13) primers were used in the PCR. TCRdb's copy holds only in-frame clones and misses some; the assay was immunoSEQ multiplex PCR. This table has about 150,000 clones, around 72% appearing once. This clonotype was obtained from a middle-aged woman in good health and CMV-seropositive. The specimen sequenced was PBMCs. The rearrangement links TRBV4-3 to TRBJ1-4; D remains ambiguous. The DNA for the CDR3 is TGCGCCAGCAGCGCCCGGGTCGCTAATGAAAAACTGTTTTTT. Translating gives CASSARVANEKLFF.